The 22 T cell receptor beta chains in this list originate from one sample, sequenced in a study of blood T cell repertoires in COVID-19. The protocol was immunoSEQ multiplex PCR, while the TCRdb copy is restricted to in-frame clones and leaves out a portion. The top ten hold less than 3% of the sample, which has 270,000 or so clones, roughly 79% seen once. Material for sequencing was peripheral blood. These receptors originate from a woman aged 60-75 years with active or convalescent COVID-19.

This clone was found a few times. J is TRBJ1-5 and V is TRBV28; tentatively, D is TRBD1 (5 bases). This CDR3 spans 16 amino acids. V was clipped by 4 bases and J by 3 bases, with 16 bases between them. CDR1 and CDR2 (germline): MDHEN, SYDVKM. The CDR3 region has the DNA TGTGCCAGCAGTTCCACGGCAGGGAACTTCAATCAGCCCCAGCATTTT. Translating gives CASSSTAGNFNQPQHF.

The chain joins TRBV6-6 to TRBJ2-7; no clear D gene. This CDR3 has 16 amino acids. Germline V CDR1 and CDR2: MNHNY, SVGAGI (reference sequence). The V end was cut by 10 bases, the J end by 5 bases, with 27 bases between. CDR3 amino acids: CATNLLPWATTHEQYF. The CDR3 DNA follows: TGTGCCACCAACCTCCTCCCCTGGGCGACGACCCACGAGCAGTACTTC.

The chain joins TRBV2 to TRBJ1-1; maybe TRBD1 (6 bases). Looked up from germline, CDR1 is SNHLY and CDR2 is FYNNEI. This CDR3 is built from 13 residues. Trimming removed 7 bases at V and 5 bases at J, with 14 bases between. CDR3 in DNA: TGTGCCAGCAATGGGCGCAGGGGAACTGAAGCTTTCTTT. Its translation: CASNGRRGTEAFF. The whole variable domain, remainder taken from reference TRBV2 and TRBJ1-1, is EPEVTQTPSHQVTQMGQEVILRCVPISNHLYFYWYRQILGQKVEFLVSFYNNEISEKSEIFDDQFSVERPDGSNFTLKIRSTKLEDSAMYFCASNGRRGTEAFFGQGTRLTVV.

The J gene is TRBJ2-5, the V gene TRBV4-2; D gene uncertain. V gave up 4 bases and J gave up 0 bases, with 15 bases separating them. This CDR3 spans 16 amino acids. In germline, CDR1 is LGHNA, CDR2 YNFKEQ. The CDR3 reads CASSPLSGNNQETQYF. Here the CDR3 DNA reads TGTGCCAGCAGCCCTTTATCGGGTAATAACCAAGAGACCCAGTACTTC.

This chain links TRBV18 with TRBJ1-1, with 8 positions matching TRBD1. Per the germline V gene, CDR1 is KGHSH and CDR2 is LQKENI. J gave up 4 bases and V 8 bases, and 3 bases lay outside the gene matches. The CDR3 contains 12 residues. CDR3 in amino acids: CASNTGGTEAFF. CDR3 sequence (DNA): TGTGCCAGCAACACAGGGGGCACTGAAGCTTTCTTT.

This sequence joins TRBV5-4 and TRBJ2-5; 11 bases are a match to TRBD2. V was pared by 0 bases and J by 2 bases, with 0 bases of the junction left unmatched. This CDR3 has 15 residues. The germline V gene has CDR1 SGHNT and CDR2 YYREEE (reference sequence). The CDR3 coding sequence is TGTGCCAGCAGCTTGGTAGCGGGGGGGCAAGAGACCCAGTACTTC. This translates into CASSLVAGGQETQYF.

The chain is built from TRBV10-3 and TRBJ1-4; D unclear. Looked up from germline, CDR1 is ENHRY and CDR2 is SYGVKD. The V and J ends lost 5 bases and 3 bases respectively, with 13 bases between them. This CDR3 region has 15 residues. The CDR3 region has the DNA TGTGCCATCAGTCCCGAGGGAGTGGCTAATGAAAAACTGTTTTTT. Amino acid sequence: CAISPEGVANEKLFF.

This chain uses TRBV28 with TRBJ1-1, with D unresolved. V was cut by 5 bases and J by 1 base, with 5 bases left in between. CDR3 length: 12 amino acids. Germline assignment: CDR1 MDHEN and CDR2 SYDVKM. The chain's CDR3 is CASSVENTEAFF. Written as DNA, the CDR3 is TGTGCCAGCAGTGTAGAGAACACTGAAGCTTTCTTT.

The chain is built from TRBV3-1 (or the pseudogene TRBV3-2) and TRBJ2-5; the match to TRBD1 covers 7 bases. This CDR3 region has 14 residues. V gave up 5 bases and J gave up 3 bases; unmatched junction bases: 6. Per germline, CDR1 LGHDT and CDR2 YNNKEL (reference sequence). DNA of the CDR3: TGTGCCAGCAGCTCAGCCGGGACAGAAGAGACCCAGTACTTC. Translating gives CASSSAGTEETQYF.

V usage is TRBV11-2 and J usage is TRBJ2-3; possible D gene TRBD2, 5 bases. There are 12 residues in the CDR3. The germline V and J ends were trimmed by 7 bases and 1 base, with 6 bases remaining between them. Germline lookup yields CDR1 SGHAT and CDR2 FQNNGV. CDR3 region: CASTLGTDTQYF. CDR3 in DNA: TGTGCCAGCACACTAGGCACAGATACGCAGTATTTT.

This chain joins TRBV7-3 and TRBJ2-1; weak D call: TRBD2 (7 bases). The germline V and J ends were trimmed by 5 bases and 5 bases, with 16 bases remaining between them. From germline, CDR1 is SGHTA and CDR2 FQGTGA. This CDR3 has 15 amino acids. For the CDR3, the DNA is TGTGCCAGCAGCCCCACGGGGGGACAAGACAATGAGCAGTTCTTC. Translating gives CASSPTGGQDNEQFF.

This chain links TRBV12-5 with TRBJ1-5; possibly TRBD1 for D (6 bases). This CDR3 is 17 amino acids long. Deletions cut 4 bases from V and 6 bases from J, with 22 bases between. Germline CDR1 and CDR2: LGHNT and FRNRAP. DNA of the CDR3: TGTGCTAGTGGTTCCGGTCAGGGGCTACCCTTGGGTCAGCCCCAGCATTTT. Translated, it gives CASGSGQGLPLGQPQHF.

CDR3 loop: CASSLRGGATSDTQYF. The CDR3 bases are TGCGCCAGCAGCTTGCGGGGCGGGGCCACATCCGATACGCAGTATTTT. V gene TRBV5-1 combines with J gene TRBJ2-3; D perhaps matches TRBD2 (6 bases). CDR1 and CDR2 (germline): SGHRS, YFSETQ. V shed 1 base and J shed 6 bases, with 18 bases lying between them. The CDR3 is 16 amino acids.

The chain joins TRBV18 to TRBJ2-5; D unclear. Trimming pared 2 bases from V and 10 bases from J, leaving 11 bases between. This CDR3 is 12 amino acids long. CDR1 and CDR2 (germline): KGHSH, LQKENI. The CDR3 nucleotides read TGTGCCAGCTCACCAATGGTCGGCGGCCAGTACTTC. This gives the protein CASSPMVGGQYF. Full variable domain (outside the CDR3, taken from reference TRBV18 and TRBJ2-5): NAGVMQNPRHLVRRRGQEARLRCSPMKGHSHVYWYRQLPEEGLKFMVYLQKENIIDESGMPKERFSAEFPKEGPSILRIQQVVRGDSAAYFCASSPMVGGQYFGPGTRLLVL.

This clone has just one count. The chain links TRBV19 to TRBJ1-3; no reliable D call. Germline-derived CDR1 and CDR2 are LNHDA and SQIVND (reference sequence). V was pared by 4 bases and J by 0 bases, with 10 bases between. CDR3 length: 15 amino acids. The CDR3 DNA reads TGTGCCAGTAGTAGCGGTACTAACTCTGGAAACACCATATATTTT. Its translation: CASSSGTNSGNTIYF. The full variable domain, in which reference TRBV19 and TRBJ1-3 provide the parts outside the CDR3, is DGGITQSPKYLFRKEGQNVTLSCEQNLNHDAMYWYRQDPGQGLRLIYYSQIVNDFQKGDIAEGYSVSREKKESFPLTVTSAQKNPTAFYLCASSSGTNSGNTIYFGEGSWLTVV.

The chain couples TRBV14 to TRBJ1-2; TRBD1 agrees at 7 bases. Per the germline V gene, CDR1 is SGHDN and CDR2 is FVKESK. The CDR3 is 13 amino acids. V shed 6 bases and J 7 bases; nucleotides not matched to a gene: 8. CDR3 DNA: TGTGCCAGCAGAGGACAGGTGGGGACTGGCTACACCTTC. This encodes CASRGQVGTGYTF.

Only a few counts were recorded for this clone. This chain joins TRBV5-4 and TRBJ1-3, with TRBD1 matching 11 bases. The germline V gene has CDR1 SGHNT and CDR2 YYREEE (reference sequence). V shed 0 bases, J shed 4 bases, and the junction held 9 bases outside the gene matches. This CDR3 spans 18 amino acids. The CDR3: CASSLGGRGTGGGNTIYF. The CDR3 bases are TGTGCCAGCAGCTTGGGCGGCAGAGGGACAGGGGGGGGAAACACCATATATTTT.

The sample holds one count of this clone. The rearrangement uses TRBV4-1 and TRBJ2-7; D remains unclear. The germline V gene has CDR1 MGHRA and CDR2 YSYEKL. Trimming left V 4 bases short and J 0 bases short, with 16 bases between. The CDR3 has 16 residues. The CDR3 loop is CASSPPRASSSYEQYF. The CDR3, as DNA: TGCGCCAGCAGCCCGCCCCGAGCTTCTAGCTCCTACGAGCAGTACTTC.

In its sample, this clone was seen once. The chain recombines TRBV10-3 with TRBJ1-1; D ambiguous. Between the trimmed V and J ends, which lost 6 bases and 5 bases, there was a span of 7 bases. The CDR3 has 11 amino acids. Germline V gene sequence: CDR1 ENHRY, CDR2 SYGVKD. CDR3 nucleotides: TGTGCCATCAGGACCGGGACTGAAGCTTTCTTT. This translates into CAIRTGTEAFF.

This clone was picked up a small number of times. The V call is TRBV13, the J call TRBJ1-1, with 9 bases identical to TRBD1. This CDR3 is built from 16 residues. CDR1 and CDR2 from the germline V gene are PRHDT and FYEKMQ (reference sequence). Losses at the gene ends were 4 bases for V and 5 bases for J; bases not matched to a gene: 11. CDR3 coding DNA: TGTGCCAGCAGCTCCTTCTCCGGGACAGGGAGGACTGAAGCTTTCTTT. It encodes CASSSFSGTGRTEAFF.

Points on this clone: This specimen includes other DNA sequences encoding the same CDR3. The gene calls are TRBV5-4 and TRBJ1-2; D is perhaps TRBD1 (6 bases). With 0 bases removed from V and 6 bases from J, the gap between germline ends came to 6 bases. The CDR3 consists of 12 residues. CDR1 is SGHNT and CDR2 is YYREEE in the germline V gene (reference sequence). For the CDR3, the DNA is TGTGCCAGCAGCTTGGACAGGGATGGCTACACCTTC. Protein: CASSLDRDGYTF.

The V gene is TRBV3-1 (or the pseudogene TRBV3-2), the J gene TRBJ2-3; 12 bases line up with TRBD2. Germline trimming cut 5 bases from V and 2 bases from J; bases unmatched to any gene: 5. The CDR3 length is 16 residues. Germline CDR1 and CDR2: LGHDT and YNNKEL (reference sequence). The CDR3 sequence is CASSDRLAGVTDTQYF. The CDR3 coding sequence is TGTGCCAGCAGCGACCGACTAGCGGGGGTCACAGATACGCAGTATTTT.